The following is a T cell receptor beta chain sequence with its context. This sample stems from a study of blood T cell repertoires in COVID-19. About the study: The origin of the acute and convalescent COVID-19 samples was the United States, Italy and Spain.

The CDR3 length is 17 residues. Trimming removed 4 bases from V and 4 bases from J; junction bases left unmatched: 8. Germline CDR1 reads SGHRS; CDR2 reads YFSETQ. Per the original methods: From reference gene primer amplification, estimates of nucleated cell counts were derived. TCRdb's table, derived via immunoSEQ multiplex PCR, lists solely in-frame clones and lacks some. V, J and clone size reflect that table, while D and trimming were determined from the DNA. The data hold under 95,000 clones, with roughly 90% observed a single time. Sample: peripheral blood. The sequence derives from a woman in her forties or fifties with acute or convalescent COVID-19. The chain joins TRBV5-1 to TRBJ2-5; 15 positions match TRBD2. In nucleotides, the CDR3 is TGCGCCAGCAGCACCGGGACTAGCGGGAGGCCGGTAGAGACCCAGTACTTC. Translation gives CASSTGTSGRPVETQYF. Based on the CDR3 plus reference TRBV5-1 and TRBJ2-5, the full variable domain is KAGVTQTPRYLIKTRGQQVTLSCSPISGHRSVSWYQQTPGQGLQFLFEYFSETQRNKGNFPGRFSGRQFSNSRSEMNVSTLELGDSALYLCASSTGTSGRPVETQYFGPGTRLLVL.